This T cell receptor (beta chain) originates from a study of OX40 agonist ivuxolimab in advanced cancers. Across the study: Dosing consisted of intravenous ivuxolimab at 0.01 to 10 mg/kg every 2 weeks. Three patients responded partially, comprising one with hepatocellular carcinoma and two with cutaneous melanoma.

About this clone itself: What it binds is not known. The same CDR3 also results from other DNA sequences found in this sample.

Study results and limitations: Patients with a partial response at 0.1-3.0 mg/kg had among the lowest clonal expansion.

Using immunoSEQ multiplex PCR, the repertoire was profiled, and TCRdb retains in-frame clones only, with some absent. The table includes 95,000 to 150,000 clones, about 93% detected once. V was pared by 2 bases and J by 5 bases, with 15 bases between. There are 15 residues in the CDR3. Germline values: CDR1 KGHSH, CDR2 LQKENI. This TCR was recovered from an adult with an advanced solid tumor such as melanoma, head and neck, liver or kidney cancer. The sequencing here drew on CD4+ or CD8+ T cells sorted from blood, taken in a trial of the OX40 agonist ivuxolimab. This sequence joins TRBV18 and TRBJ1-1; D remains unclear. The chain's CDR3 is CASSPTSDPDTEAFF. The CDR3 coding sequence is TGTGCCAGCTCACCAACTTCGGACCCCGATACTGAAGCTTTCTTT.